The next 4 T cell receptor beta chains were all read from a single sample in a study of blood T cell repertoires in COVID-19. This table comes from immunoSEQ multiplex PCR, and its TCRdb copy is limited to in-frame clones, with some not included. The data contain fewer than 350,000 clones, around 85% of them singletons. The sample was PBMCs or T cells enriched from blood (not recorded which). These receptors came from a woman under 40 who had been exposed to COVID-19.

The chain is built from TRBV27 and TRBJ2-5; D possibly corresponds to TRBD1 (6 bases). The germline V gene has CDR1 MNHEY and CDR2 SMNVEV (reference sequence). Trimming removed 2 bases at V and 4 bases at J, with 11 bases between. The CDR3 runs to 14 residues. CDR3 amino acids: CASSLDRKAETQYF. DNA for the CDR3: TGTGCCAGCAGTTTAGACAGGAAGGCAGAGACCCAGTACTTC.

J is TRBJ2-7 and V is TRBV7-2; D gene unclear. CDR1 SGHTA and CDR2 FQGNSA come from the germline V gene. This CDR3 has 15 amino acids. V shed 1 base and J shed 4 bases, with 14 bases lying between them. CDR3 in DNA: TGTGCCAGCAGCTTAGGCGGTCGCAAAGCGTACGAGCAGTACTTC. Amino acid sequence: CASSLGGRKAYEQYF. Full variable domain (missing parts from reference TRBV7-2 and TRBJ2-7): GAGVSQSPSNKVTEKGKDVELRCDPISGHTALYWYRQSLGQGLEFLIYFQGNSAPDKSGLPSDRFSAERTGGSVSTLTIQRTQQEDSAVYLCASSLGGRKAYEQYFGPGTRLTVT.

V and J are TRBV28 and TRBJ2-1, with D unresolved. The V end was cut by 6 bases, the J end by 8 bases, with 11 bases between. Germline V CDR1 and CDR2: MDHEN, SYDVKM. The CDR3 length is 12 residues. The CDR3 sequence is CASSHLDYEQFF. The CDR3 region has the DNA TGTGCCAGCAGCCACTTAGATTATGAGCAGTTCTTC.

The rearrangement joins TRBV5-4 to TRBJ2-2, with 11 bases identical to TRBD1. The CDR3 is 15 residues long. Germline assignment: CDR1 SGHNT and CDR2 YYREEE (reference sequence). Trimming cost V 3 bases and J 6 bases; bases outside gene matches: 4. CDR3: CASSWDRGFSGELFF. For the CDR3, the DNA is TGTGCCAGCAGCTGGGACAGGGGGTTCTCCGGGGAGCTGTTTTTT.